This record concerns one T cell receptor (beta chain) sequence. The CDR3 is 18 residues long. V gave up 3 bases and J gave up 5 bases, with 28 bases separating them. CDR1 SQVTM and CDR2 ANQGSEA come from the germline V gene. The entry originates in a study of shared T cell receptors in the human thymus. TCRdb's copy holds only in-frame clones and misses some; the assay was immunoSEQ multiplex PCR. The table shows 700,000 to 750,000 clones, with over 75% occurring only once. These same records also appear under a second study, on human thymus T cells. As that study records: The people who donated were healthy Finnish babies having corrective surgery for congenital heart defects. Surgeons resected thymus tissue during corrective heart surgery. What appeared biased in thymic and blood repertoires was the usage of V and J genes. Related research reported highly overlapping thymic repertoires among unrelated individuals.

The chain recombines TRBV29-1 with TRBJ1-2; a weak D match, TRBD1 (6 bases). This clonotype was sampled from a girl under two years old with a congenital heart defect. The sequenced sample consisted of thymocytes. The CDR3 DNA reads TGCAGCGTTGATAACCTCAGGGGCCAGCAAGTATTTCGATATGGCTACACCTTC. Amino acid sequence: CSVDNLRGQQVFRYGYTF.